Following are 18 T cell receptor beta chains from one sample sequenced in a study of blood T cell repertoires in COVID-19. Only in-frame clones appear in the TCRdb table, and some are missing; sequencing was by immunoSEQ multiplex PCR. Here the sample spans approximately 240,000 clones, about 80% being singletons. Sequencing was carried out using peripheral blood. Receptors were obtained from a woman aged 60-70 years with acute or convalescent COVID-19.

The CDR3 region has the DNA TGTGCCAGTAGTATGCAGGCCTCAATCGAGCCCCAGCATTTT. Its protein product is CASSMQASIEPQHF. The V gene is TRBV19, the J gene TRBJ1-5; the D is unclear. V dropped 3 bases and J dropped 8 bases, with 14 bases sitting between them. CDR3 length: 14 amino acids. Germline V gene data show CDR1 as LNHDA and CDR2 as SQIVND (reference sequence).

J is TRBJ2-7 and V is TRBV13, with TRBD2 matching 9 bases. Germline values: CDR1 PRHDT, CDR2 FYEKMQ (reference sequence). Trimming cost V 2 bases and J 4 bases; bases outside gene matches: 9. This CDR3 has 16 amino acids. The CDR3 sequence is CASSLFGSGGPYEQYF. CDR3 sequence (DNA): TGTGCCAGCAGCTTATTTGGTAGCGGGGGCCCTTACGAGCAGTACTTC.

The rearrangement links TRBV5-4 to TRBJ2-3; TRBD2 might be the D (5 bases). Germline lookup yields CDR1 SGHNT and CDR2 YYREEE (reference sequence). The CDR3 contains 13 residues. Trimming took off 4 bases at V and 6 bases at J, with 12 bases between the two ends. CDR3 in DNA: TGTGCCAGCAGCACGGCAGCGGAGGATACGCAGTATTTT. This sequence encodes CASSTAAEDTQYF.

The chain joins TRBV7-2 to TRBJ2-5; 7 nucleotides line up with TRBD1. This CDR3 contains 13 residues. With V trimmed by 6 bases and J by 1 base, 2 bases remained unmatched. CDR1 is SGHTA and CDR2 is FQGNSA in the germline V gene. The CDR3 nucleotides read TGTGCCAGCAGACAGGGGATCCAAGAGACCCAGTACTTC. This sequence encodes CASRQGIQETQYF. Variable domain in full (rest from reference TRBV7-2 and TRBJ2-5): GAGVSQSPSNKVTEKGKDVELRCDPISGHTALYWYRQSLGQGLEFLIYFQGNSAPDKSGLPSDRFSAERTGGSVSTLTIQRTQQEDSAVYLCASRQGIQETQYFGPGTRLLVL.

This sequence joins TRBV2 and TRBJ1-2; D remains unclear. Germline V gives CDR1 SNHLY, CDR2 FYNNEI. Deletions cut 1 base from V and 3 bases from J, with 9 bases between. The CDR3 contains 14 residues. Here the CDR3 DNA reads TGTGCCAGCAGTGAAGAGCCTGCCGACTATGGCTACACCTTC. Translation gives CASSEEPADYGYTF.

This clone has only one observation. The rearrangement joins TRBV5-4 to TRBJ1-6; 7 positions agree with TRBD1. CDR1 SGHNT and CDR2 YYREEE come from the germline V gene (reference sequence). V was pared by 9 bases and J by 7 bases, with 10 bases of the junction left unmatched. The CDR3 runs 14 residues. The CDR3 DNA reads TGTGCCACTACGACAGGGCGAGTAAATTCACCCCTCCACTTT. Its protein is CATTTGRVNSPLHF.

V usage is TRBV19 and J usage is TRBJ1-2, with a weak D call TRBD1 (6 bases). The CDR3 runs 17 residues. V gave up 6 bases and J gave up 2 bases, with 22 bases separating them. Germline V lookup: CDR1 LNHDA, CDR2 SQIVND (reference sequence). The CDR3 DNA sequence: TGTGCCAGTAGCCGAGGAAACCGAGCAGGGGACAACTATGGCTACACCTTC. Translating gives CASSRGNRAGDNYGYTF.

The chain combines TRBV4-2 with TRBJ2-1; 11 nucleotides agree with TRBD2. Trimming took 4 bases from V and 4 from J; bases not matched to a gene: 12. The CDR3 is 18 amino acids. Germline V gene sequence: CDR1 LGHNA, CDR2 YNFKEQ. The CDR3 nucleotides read TGTGCCAGCAGCCGACCGCCTCGGGCTAGCGGGGGGTACAATGAGCAGTTCTTC. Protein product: CASSRPPRASGGYNEQFF.

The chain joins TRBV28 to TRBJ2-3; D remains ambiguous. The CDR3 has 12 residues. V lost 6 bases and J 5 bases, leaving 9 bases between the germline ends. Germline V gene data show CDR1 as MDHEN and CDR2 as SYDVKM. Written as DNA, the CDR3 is TGTGCCAGCAGCCAAGCGAAAGATACGCAGTATTTT. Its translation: CASSQAKDTQYF.

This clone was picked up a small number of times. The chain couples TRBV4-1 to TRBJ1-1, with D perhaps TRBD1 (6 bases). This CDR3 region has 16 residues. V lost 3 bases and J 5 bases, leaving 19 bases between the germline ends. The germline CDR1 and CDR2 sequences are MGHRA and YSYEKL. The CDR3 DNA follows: TGCGCCAGCAGCCACACCGACGGGGCAGGGGTTACTGAAGCTTTCTTT. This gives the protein CASSHTDGAGVTEAFF.

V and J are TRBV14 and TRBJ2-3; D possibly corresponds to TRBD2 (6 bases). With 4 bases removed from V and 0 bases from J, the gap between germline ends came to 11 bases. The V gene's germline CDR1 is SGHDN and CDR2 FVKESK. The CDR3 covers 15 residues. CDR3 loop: CASSRTGLSTDTQYF. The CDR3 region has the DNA TGTGCCAGCAGCCGTACGGGACTGAGCACAGATACGCAGTATTTT.

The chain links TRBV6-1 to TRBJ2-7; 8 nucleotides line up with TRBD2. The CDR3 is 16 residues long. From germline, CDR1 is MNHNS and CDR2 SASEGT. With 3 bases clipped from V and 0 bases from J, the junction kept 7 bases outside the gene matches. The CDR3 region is CASSDRRGGYSYEQYF. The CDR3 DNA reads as TGTGCCAGCAGTGACCGTCGGGGGGGTTACTCCTACGAGCAGTACTTC.

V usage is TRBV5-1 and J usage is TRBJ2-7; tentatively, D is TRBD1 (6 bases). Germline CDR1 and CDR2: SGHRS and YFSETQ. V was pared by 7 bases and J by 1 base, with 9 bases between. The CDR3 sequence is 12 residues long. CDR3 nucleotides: TGCGCCAGCTCAGGGGATTCCTACGAGCAGTACTTC. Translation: CASSGDSYEQYF.

The CDR3 reads CASRDDRLGEKLFF. The CDR3 DNA reads TGTGCCAGCAGGGATGACAGGTTAGGTGAAAAACTGTTTTTT. The V gene is TRBV2, the J gene TRBJ1-4; a possible D gene is TRBD1 (6 bases). Looked up from germline, CDR1 is SNHLY and CDR2 is FYNNEI. With 6 bases removed from V and 7 bases from J, the gap between germline ends came to 15 bases. This CDR3 has 14 residues.

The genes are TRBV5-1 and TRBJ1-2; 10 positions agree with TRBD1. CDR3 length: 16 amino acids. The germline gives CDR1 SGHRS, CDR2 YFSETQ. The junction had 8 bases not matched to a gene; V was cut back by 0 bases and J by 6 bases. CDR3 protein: CASSLDPGTGVNGYTF. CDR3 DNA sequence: TGCGCCAGCAGCTTGGATCCCGGGACAGGGGTAAATGGCTACACCTTC.

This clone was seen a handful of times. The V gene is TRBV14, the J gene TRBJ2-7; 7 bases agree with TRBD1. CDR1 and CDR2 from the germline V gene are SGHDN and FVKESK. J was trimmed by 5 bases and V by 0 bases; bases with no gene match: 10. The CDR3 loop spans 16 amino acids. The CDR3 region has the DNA TGTGCCAGCAGCCAAGATGGACAGGTTCTGTTTCACGAGCAGTACTTC. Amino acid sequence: CASSQDGQVLFHEQYF.

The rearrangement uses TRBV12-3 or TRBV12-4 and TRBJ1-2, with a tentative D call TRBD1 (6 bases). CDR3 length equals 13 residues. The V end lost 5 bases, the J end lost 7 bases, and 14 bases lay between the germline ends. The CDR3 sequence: CASSRPGVGGYTF. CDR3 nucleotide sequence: TGTGCCAGCAGTCGGCCAGGGGTCGGTGGCTACACCTTC.

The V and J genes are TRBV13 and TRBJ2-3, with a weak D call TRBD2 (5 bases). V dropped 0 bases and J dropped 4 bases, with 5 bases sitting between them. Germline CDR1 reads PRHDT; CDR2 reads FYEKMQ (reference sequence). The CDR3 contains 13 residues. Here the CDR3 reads CASSLGGADTQYF. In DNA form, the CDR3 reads TGTGCCAGCAGCTTAGGCGGGGCAGATACGCAGTATTTT.